This TCR beta chain was captured in a study of T cells in Graves' hyperthyroidism and ophthalmopathy (dated by TCRdb to the late 2010s). A note on the overall study: Peripheral blood was sampled at the time of initial diagnosis, prior to any treatment. The 100 discovery patients were randomly split 7:3 into training and test sets. The paper describes TCR Vbeta CDR3 sequencing of about 140 peripheral blood samples, made up of some 42 ophthalmopathy patients, over 70 hyperthyroidism patients and about 17 progressor patients. The study also compared thyroid tissue and blood T-cell repertoires from five or six Graves' hyperthyroidism patients. To identify distinguishing TCR V-J signatures, a discovery cohort of around 100 patients was used, comprising 43 with Graves' ophthalmopathy and approximately 57 with stable Graves' hyperthyroidism. Whether ophthalmopathy could be predicted prospectively was tested in an independent validation cohort made up of 18 to 20 hyperthyroidism patients plus 17 patients who later progressed to ophthalmopathy. After blood sampling, hyperthyroidism patients were treated with methimazole at a starting dose of 30 mg daily, and ophthalmopathy patients were treated with high-dose intravenous methylprednisolone. The research as a whole found: Ophthalmopathy was separated from stable hyperthyroidism by a 13 V-J signature model, with around 90% sensitivity and about 84% specificity obtained in cross-validation and 80%/75% obtained in testing. In validation, the model predicted progression to ophthalmopathy with 65% to 71% sensitivity and 72% to 85% specificity, a median of around 6.6 months before onset. Sample size was not statistically predetermined, and investigators were not blinded to group allocation. Most expanded thyroid clonotypes (frequency above 0.001) were also detected in blood, suggesting blood repertoires may reflect thyroid immune responses.

The TCR beta CDR3 regions were amplified from the RNA transcripts. The first round of RT-PCR for the TCR CDR3 was performed with the HTBI primer set and the Qiagen OneStep RT-PCR kit. Libraries were constructed in a second round of multiplex PCR, after which size selection and purification were performed. Paired-end sequencing of the libraries was performed with 100 bp reads on an Illumina HiSeq2000. The study's own analysis went as follows. SOAPnuke was used to process the raw data, removing reads that contained adapters or uncalled bases, had a mean Phred below 15, or lacked an exact match to the constant primer or identifier. High-quality paired reads were merged using COPE v1.2.5, and each unique nucleotide sequence was defined as a clonotype. Clonotypes were aligned to IMGT TRBV, TRBD and TRBJ reference segments using MiTCR v1.1. Analysis was restricted to V-J combinations with a frequency above 0.0001, which covered 99% to 99.2% of repertoires. The TCS score was defined as the ratio of F50 (clonal expansion) to E x V (chaos), calculated using BLOSUM62-based TCRdist between CDR3 peptides within each V-J. Welch's t-statistics and random forest reduced several hundred V-J features to 13, which were used in a naive Bayes classifier (R e1071). TCRdb took the public reads, trimmed them with fastp at Q25, ran MiXCR for clone calling and kept in-frame beta chains. Each CDR3 protein gets just one entry, which takes the most common genes and DNA from the rows behind it. TCRdb, rather than the study authors, made the V and J calls. In all, the sample holds 480,000 or so distinct CDR3 sequences, and over 13% of those were seen once. 15% to 20% of the sample is taken by the ten largest.

Regarding this clonotype: Its binding antigen is unknown. A much larger clone is a single base away; this may be a read error.

Graves' hyperthyroidism was defined as stable when no progression to ophthalmopathy occurred over 18 months of follow-up. The hyperthyroidism patients were between 18 and 65 years old and newly diagnosed, with a disease duration of less than 2 months. Exclusion was applied to patients with uncontrolled infections, other autoimmune diseases, pregnancy or lactation. Clinical symptoms, serum thyroxine and TRAb, thyroid ultrasound, and orbital computed tomography formed the basis for the diagnoses. Ficoll-Paque density gradient centrifugation was used to isolate PBMCs from about 9.4 ml of fresh peripheral blood. Trizol reagent was used to extract total RNA, and RNA quality was then checked on an Agilent 2100 Bioanalyzer. The CDR3 holds 13 amino acids from the cysteine to the phenylalanine. The retained sequence is limited to the CDR3, 39 bases, with the frame set at the first base. The CDR1 and CDR2 encoded by the germline V gene are SGHRS and YFSETQ. Trimming at the junction amounts to 4 bases on V and 1 base on J, and the germline ends lie 7 bases apart.

Source material: blood. Recombination connected TRBV5-1 to TRBJ2-3; the D gene identity is not certain. The receptor was derived from a woman aged 18-29 years with Graves' hyperthyroidism. This receptor has the CDR3 CASSTPGTDTQYF. The bases read TGCGCCAGCAGCACTCCGGGCACAGATACGCAGTATTTT.